This is a list of T cell receptor beta chains from one sample in a study of T cell responses to AZD1222 COVID-19 vaccine. Data came from immunoSEQ multiplex PCR; TCRdb stores just in-frame clones and leaves some out. The table has 73,000 or so clones, over 60% seen once. Sequencing was performed on peripheral blood, taken 28 days after the second AZD1222 dose. The receptor source for this set is an adult who received the AZD1222 COVID-19 vaccine. CDR3s include the opening cysteine and the closing phenylalanine or tryptophan. D genes are given only for firm matches. Only some rows state a clone size, as once, few, many or a class for expanded clones.

size,J,D,V,DNA,CDR3
.,TRBJ2-3,.,TRBV5-6,TGTGCCAGCAACTATAGGCCCGGACCAGATACGCAGTATTTT,CASNYRPGPDTQYF
.,TRBJ1-1,.,TRBV27,TGTGCCAGCAGTTTTGGGGCCGGGAACACTGAAGCTTTCTTT,CASSFGAGNTEAFF
.,TRBJ2-1,TRBD1,TRBV3-1/TRBV3-2,TGTGCCAGCAGCCAAGACGAGGGGGCTCCATACAATGAGCAGTTCTTC,CASSQDEGAPYNEQFF
.,TRBJ2-7,TRBD2,TRBV7-2,TGTGCCAGCAGCCCACTAGCGGCCGCCTACGAGCAGTACTTC,CASSPLAAAYEQYF
.,TRBJ2-7,.,TRBV20-1,TGCAGTGCTAGTGGATTGTGGGACGGGAACGAGCAGTACTTC,CSASGLWDGNEQYF
.,TRBJ2-5,.,TRBV29-1,TGCAGCGGGACACAAGAGACCCAGTACTTC,CSGTQETQYF
.,TRBJ2-7,.,TRBV7-9,TGTGCCAGCGGAACAGCAGACGAGCAGTACTTC,CASGTADEQYF
.,TRBJ1-2,.,TRBV18,TGTGCCAGCTCATCCCCTGGTAACAGGGATAACTATGGCTACACCTTC,CASSSPGNRDNYGYTF
.,TRBJ2-7,TRBD2,TRBV19,TGTGCCAGTTCGGGGACTAGCGGCTACTACGAGCAGTACTTC,CASSGTSGYYEQYF
.,TRBJ2-1,TRBD1,TRBV9,TGTGCCAGCAGTGCCTACAGGGGTAATGAGCAGTTCTTC,CASSAYRGNEQFF
.,TRBJ2-7,.,TRBV7-8,TGTGCCAGCAGCTTAACCTACGAGCAGTACTTC,CASSLTYEQYF
.,TRBJ2-5,.,TRBV7-9,TGTGCCAGCAGCCGTCAAGAGACCCAGTACTTC,CASSRQETQYF
few,TRBJ2-1,TRBD2,TRBV7-8,TGTGCCAGCAGCTCCCGGACTAGCGTCTACAATGAGCAGTTCTTC,CASSSRTSVYNEQFF
.,TRBJ1-2,.,TRBV30,TGTGCCTGGAGTGAAGGACCCCCAGATGGCTACACCTTC,CAWSEGPPDGYTF
.,TRBJ2-1,.,TRBV7-3,TGTGCCAGCAGCTTAAGGGAGACGGCCTTTGGGTCCTACAATGAGCAGTTCTTC,CASSLRETAFGSYNEQFF
.,TRBJ2-3,TRBD2,TRBV3-1/TRBV3-2,TGTGCCAGCAGCCAAGATTTCGCGGGAGGGGTCACAGATACGCAGTATTTT,CASSQDFAGGVTDTQYF
.,TRBJ2-3,TRBD2,TRBV7-9,TGTGCCAGCAGCCCCAGCGGGGGTACAGATACGCAGTATTTT,CASSPSGGTDTQYF
.,TRBJ1-5,.,TRBV30,TGTGCCTGGAGCGGAGGGCCGGGCAATCAGCCCCAGCATTTT,CAWSGGPGNQPQHF
.,TRBJ1-5,.,TRBV5-1,TGCGCCAGCAGCTCTTCTCTGGGAATCTCCAACTATAGCAATCAGCCCCAGCATTTT,CASSSSLGISNYSNQPQHF
.,TRBJ2-1,.,TRBV19,TGTGCGAGTAGTTTAAATGGGGGAGTCTACAATGAGCAGTTCTTC,CASSLNGGVYNEQFF
few,TRBJ1-2,.,TRBV29-1,TGCAGCGTTGAAGGAGGACGGCACTTTAACTATGGCTACACCTTC,CSVEGGRHFNYGYTF
.,TRBJ1-1,.,TRBV6-5,TGTGCCAGCAGCTCCCGGAGGATGGGGAACACTGAAGCTTTCTTT,CASSSRRMGNTEAFF
once,TRBJ2-7,TRBD1,TRBV18,TGTGCCAGCTCATATACAGGGGGCTACGAGCAGTACTTC,CASSYTGGYEQYF
.,TRBJ2-3,TRBD2,TRBV2,TGTGCCAGCGTTTTACTAGCGGGGACAAGCACAGATACGCAGTATTTT,CASVLLAGTSTDTQYF
.,TRBJ2-7,.,TRBV6-5,TGTGCCAGCAGTTACGCCCGGACAGCTAAGCAGTACTTC,CASSYARTAKQYF
.,TRBJ2-7,TRBD2,TRBV27,TGTGCCAGCAGCTCTTACCATACCGGGACTAGCGGGCGGTTCTCCTACGAGCAGTACTTC,CASSSYHTGTSGRFSYEQYF
.,TRBJ2-3,.,TRBV9,TGTGCCAGCAGCGTAGGATTTAGTCGTGGGAGTGGGGATACGCAGTATTTT,CASSVGFSRGSGDTQYF
.,TRBJ2-2,TRBD2,TRBV19,TGTGCCAGTACCGGGGACTACTACACCGGGGAGCTGTTTTTT,CASTGDYYTGELFF
.,TRBJ1-6,TRBD1,TRBV18,TGTGCCAGCTCACCACAACAGGGGGAGAATTCACCCCTCCACTTT,CASSPQQGENSPLHF
.,TRBJ1-6,.,TRBV10-2,TGCGCCAGCAGTGAGAATCAGAATAATTCACCCCTCCACTTT,CASSENQNNSPLHF
.,TRBJ2-1,.,TRBV5-1,TGCGCCAGCAGCTTGCCGACAGGTTTTTACAATGAGCAGTTCTTC,CASSLPTGFYNEQFF
.,TRBJ1-1,TRBD1,TRBV6-2/TRBV6-3,TGTGCCAGCAGTTTTTCTGGGCAGGGGGCTTTGGACACTGAAGCTTTCTTT,CASSFSGQGALDTEAFF
.,TRBJ1-2,.,TRBV7-2,TGTGCCAGCAGCTTACCACTCGGAGGGACCTATGGCTACACCTTC,CASSLPLGGTYGYTF
.,TRBJ1-3,.,TRBV7-9,TGTGCCAGCAGCACCATGTCAACGGACGGAAACACCATATATTTT,CASSTMSTDGNTIYF
.,TRBJ1-2,.,TRBV29-1,TGCAGCGTTGGGGGAGCGGCAGCTGATGGCTACACCTTC,CSVGGAAADGYTF
.,TRBJ2-5,.,TRBV21-1,TGTGCCAGCAGCAAGGTACGGCTAGCGGGGATCGGGGTGGAGACCCAGTACTTC,CASSKVRLAGIGVETQYF
.,TRBJ2-3,TRBD2,TRBV5-4,TGTGCCAGCAGCTTGACGTCCCTAGCGGGGTGGGGGGATACGCAGTATTTT,CASSLTSLAGWGDTQYF
.,TRBJ2-2,.,TRBV30,TGTGCCTGCCTTACTCCGGAAGGGGGGCGTACCGGGGAGCTGTTTTTT,CACLTPEGGRTGELFF
.,TRBJ2-7,TRBD2,TRBV4-2,TGTGCCAGCAGCCAAGGGCCTAGCGGCGAGCAGTACTTC,CASSQGPSGEQYF
.,TRBJ2-1,.,TRBV30,TGTGCCTGGAGTGGGGCCTGGGGCAATGAGCAGTTCTTC,CAWSGAWGNEQFF
few,TRBJ2-3,.,TRBV3-1/TRBV3-2,TGTGCCAGCAGCCGAACCTTGTTAGCGACTAGCACAGATACGCAGTATTTT,CASSRTLLATSTDTQYF
.,TRBJ2-3,.,TRBV18,TGTGCCAGCTCGCCTTCCCGGGACTCAAAACGCGGTACGCAGTATTTT,CASSPSRDSKRGTQYF
.,TRBJ1-6,.,TRBV27,TGTGCCAGCAGTTTGACGGATTATAATTCACCCCTCCACTTT,CASSLTDYNSPLHF
.,TRBJ2-7,TRBD2,TRBV29-1,TGCAGCGTTGGGACTAGCGGGAGAGGGGGGTCATACGAGCAGTACTTC,CSVGTSGRGGSYEQYF
.,TRBJ1-1,TRBD1,TRBV6-6,TGTGCCAGCAGGATAACCGGGACAGGGATGACTGAAGCTTTCTTT,CASRITGTGMTEAFF
.,TRBJ2-5,.,TRBV7-6,TGTGCCAGCAGCCAAGGTACCACTAACCAGCAGACCCAGTACTTC,CASSQGTTNQQTQYF
.,TRBJ2-2,.,TRBV5-1,TGCGCCAGCAGCTTTTCGACCGGGGAGCTGTTTTTT,CASSFSTGELFF
.,TRBJ1-2,.,TRBV9,TGTGCCAGCAGCGATTTGTTACAGAGTAACTATGGCTACACCTTC,CASSDLLQSNYGYTF
.,TRBJ2-7,.,TRBV27,TGTGCCAGCAGTTTGGCCCCTCCGGCCGCCTACGAGCAGTACTTC,CASSLAPPAAYEQYF
.,TRBJ1-5,TRBD1,TRBV6-2/TRBV6-3,TGTGCCAGCAGTTACCGCGGGACAGGGCGCAATCAGCCCCAGCATTTT,CASSYRGTGRNQPQHF
.,TRBJ2-5,.,TRBV7-2,TGTGCCAGCAGCTTAGACCAGGGACAATCAGGGACCCAGTACTTC,CASSLDQGQSGTQYF
.,TRBJ2-7,.,TRBV18,TGTGCCAGCTCACTTGAGGGGATGGGCGAGCAGTACTTC,CASSLEGMGEQYF
once,TRBJ2-6,.,TRBV12-1,TGTGCCAGCAGCCAGTTATGTGTAAGGACAAAGTCGGGCCAACGTCCTGATTTC,CASSQLCVRTKSGQRPDF
.,TRBJ1-2,.,TRBV3-1/TRBV3-2,TGTGCCAGCAGCCCCCGGTCCCGTGACGGCTACACCTTC,CASSPRSRDGYTF
.,TRBJ2-1,TRBD1,TRBV19,TGTGCCAGTAGTATAGGTGGGACAGGGGGCAATGAGCAGTTCTTC,CASSIGGTGGNEQFF
.,TRBJ2-5,TRBD2,TRBV11-1,TGTGCCAGCAGCCCTGGTCCTAGCGGGAACCAAGAGACCCAGTACTTC,CASSPGPSGNQETQYF
.,TRBJ2-1,.,TRBV24-1,TGTGCCACCAGTGAAGCAGAGTTTGAGTCCTACAATGAGCAGTTCTTC,CATSEAEFESYNEQFF